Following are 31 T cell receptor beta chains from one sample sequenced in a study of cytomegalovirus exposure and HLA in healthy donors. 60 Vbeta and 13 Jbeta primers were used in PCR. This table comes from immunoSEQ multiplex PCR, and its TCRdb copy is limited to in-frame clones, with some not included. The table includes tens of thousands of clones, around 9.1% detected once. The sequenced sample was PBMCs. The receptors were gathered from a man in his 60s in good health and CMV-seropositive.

The CDR3 DNA follows: TGTGCCAGCAGCGGTACAGGGGGCGGAAGGGAAAAACTGTTTTTT. Encoded protein: CASSGTGGGREKLFF. This chain links TRBV6-5 with TRBJ1-4; 9 bases match TRBD1. CDR3 size: 15 residues. The ends lost 6 bases at V and 8 bases at J; junction bases unmatched: 10. Germline V gives CDR1 MNHEY, CDR2 SVGAGI.

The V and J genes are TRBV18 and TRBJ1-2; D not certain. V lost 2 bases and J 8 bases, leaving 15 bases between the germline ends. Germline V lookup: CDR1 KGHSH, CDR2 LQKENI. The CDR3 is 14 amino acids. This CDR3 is CASSPNRESQGYTF. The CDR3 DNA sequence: TGTGCCAGCTCACCAAACCGGGAGTCGCAGGGCTACACCTTC.

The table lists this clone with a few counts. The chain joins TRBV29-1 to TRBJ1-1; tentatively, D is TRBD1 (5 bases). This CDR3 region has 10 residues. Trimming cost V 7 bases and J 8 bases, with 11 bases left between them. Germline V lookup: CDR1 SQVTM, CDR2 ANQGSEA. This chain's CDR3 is CSAGGEEAFF. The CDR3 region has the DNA TGCAGCGCCGGAGGGGAGGAAGCTTTCTTT.

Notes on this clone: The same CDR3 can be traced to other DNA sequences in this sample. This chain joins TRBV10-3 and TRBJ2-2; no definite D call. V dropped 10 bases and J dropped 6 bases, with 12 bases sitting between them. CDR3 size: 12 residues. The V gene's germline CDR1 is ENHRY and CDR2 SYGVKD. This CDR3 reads CANSPTAGELFF. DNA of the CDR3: TGTGCCAACTCCCCCACCGCCGGGGAGCTGTTTTTT.

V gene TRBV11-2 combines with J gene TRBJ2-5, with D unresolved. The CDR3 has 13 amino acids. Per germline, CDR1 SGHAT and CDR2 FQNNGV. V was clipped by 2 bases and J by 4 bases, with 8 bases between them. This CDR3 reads CASSLNSVETQYF. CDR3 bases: TGTGCCAGCAGCTTAAACAGTGTAGAGACCCAGTACTTC.

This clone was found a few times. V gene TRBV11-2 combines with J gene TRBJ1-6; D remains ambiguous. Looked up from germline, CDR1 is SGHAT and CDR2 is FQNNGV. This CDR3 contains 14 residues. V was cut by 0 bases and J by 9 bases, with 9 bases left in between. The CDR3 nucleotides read TGTGCCAGCAGCTTAGACGCGGAGGGTTCACCCCTCCACTTT. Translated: CASSLDAEGSPLHF.

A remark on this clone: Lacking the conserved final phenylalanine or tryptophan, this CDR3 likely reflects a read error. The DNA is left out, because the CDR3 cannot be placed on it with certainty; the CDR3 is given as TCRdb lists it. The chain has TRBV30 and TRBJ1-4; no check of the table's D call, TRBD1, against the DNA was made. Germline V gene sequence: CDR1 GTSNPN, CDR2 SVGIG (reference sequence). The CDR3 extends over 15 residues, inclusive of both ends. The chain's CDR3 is CAWSVGTGSNEKMFL.

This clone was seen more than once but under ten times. CDR3 in DNA: TGTGCCACCAGCATCAGACAGGGGGCAGACGCAGATACGCAGTATTTT. It specifies CATSIRQGADADTQYF. The chain couples TRBV15 to TRBJ2-3; 10 nucleotides align to TRBD1. The V gene end was trimmed by 4 bases and the J gene end by 4 bases; junction bases not matched to a gene: 8. The germline gives CDR1 LNHNV, CDR2 YYDKDF (reference sequence). The CDR3 totals 16 residues. Combining the CDR3 with reference TRBV15 and TRBJ2-3 gives the whole variable domain DAMVIQNPRYQVTQFGKPVTLSCSQTLNHNVMYWYQQKSSQAPKLLFHYYDKDFNNEADTPDNFQSRRPNTSFCFLDIRSPGLGDTAMYLCATSIRQGADADTQYFGPGTRLTVL.

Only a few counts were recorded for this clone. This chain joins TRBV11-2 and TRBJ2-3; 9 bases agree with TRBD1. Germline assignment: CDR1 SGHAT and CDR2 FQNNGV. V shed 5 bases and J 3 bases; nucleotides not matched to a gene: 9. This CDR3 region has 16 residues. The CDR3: CASSDTDRGGTDTQYF. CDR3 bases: TGTGCCAGCAGCGACACGGACAGGGGCGGGACAGATACGCAGTATTTT.

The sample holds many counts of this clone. CDR3: CASTWLLGDEKLFF. CDR3 bases: TGTGCCAGCACTTGGCTTTTGGGCGATGAAAAACTGTTTTTT. The chain recombines TRBV2 with TRBJ1-4; D is uncertain. The CDR3 contains 14 residues. Germline CDR1 reads SNHLY; CDR2 reads FYNNEI. The ends were cut back, 7 bases at V and 6 bases at J, with 15 bases in the middle.

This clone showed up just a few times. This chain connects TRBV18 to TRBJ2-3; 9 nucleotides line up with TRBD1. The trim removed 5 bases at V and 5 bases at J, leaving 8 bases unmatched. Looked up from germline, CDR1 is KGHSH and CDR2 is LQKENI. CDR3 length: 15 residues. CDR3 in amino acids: CASSSGTGNLDTQYF. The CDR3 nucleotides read TGTGCCAGCTCATCCGGGACAGGGAATTTAGATACGCAGTATTTT.

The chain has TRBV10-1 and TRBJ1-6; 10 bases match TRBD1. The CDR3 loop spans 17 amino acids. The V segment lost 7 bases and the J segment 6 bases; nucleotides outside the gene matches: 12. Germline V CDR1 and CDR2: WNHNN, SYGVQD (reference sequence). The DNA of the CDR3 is TGCGCCAGCACCGGCGGGGGGACAGGGGCCCCTAATTCACCCCTCCACTTT. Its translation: CASTGGGTGAPNSPLHF.

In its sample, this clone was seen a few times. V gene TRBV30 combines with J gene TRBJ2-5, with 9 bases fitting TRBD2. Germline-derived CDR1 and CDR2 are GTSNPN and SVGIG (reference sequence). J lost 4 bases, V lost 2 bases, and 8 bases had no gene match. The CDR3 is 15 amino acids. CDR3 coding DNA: TGTGCCTGGAGTCAGGGCGGGGGGGCCCGAGAGACCCAGTACTTC. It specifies CAWSQGGGARETQYF. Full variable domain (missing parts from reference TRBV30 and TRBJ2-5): SQTIHQWPATLVQPVGSPLSLECTVEGTSNPNLYWYRQAAGRGLQLLFYSVGIGQISSEVPQNLSASRPQDRQFILSSKKLLLSDSGFYLCAWSQGGGARETQYFGPGTRLLVL.

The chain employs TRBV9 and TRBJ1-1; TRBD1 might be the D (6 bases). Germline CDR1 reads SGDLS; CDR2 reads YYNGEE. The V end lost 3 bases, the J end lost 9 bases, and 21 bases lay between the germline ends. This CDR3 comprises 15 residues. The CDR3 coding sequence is TGTGCCAGCAGCGGCGGAGGGGGGGCAGCAGGAAAAGCTTTCTTT. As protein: CASSGGGGAAGKAFF. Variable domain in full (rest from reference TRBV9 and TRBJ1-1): DSGVTQTPKHLITATGQRVTLRCSPRSGDLSVYWYQQSLDQGLQFLIQYYNGEERAKGNILERFSAQQFPDLHSELNLSSLELGDSALYFCASSGGGGAAGKAFFGQGTRLTVV.

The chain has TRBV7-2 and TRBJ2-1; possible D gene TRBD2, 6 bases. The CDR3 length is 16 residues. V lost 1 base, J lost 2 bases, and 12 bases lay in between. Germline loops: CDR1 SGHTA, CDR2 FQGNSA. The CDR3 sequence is CASSLVASVTYNEQFF. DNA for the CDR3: TGTGCCAGCAGCTTAGTGGCTAGCGTAACCTACAATGAGCAGTTCTTC. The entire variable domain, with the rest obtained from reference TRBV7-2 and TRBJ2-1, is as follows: GAGVSQSPSNKVTEKGKDVELRCDPISGHTALYWYRQSLGQGLEFLIYFQGNSAPDKSGLPSDRFSAERTGGSVSTLTIQRTQQEDSAVYLCASSLVASVTYNEQFFGPGTRLTVL.

For the CDR3, the DNA is TGTGCCTGGAGTGTAGGGGGGGGGAACACCGGGGAGCTGTTTTTT. It translates to CAWSVGGGNTGELFF. The chain links TRBV30 to TRBJ2-2; TRBD2 might be the D (7 bases). Germline-derived CDR1 and CDR2 are GTSNPN and SVGIG (reference sequence). The CDR3 is 15 amino acids. The V and J ends lost 0 bases and 1 base respectively, with 9 bases between them.

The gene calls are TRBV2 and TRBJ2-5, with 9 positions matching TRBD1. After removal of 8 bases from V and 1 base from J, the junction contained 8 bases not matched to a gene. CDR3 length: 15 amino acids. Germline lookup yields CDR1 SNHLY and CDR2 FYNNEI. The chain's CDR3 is CASLRPGQGQETQYF. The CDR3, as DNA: TGTGCCAGCCTTAGGCCGGGACAGGGCCAAGAGACCCAGTACTTC.

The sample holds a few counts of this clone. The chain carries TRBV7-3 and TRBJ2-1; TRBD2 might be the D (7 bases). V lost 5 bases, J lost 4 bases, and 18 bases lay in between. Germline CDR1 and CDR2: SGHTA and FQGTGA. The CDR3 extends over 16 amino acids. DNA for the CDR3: TGTGCCAGCAGCAAAGGGGGGGAGGGCTCATACAATGAGCAGTTCTTC. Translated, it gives CASSKGGEGSYNEQFF.

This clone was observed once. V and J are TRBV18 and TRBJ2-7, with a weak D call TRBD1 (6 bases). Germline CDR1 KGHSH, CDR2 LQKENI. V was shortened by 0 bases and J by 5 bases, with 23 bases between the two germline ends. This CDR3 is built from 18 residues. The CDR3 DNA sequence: TGTGCCAGCTCACCACCCGAGGGGACCACAGGGAGAAGACACGAGCAGTACTTC. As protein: CASSPPEGTTGRRHEQYF.

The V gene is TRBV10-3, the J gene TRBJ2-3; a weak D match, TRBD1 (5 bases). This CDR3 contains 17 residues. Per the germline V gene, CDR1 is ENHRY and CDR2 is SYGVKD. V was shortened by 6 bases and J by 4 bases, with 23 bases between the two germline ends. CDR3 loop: CAIRAGGREGTADTQYF. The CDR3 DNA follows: TGTGCCATCAGAGCAGGTGGCAGGGAAGGAACGGCAGATACGCAGTATTTT.

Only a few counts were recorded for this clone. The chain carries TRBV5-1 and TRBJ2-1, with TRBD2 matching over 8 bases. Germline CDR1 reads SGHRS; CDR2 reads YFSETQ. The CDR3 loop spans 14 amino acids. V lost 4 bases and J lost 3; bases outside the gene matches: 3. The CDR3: CASSISGDYNEQFF. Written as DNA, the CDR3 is TGCGCCAGCAGCATTAGCGGGGACTACAATGAGCAGTTCTTC.

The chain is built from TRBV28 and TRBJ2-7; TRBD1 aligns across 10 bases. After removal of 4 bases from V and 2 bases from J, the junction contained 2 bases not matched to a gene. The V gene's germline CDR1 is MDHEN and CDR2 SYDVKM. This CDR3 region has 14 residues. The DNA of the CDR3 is TGTGCCAGCAGTTGGACAGGGGGGGCCTACGAGCAGTACTTC. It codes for CASSWTGGAYEQYF.

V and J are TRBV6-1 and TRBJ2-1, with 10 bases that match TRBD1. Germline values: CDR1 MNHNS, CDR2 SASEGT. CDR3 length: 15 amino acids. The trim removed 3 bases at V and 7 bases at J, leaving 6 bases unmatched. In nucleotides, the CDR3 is TGTGCCAGCAGTGATTTGGGACAGGGGATAAATGAGCAGTTCTTC. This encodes CASSDLGQGINEQFF.

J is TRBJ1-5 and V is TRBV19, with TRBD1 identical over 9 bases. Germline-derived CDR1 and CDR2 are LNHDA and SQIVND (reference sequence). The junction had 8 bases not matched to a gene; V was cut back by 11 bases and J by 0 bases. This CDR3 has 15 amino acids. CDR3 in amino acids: CASRTGAYSNQPQHF. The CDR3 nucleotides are TGTGCCTCAAGGACAGGGGCTTATAGCAATCAGCCCCAGCATTTT. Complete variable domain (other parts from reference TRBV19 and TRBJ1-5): DGGITQSPKYLFRKEGQNVTLSCEQNLNHDAMYWYRQDPGQGLRLIYYSQIVNDFQKGDIAEGYSVSREKKESFPLTVTSAQKNPTAFYLCASRTGAYSNQPQHFGDGTRLSIL.

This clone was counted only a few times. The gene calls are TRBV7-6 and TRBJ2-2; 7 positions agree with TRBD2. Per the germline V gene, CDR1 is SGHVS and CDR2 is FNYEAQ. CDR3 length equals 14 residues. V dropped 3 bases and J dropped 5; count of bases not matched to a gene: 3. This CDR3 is CASSFGEGTGELFF. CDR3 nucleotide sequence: TGTGCCAGCAGCTTTGGGGAGGGGACCGGGGAGCTGTTTTTT. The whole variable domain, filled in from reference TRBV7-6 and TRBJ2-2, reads GAGVSQSPRYKVTKRGQDVALRCDPISGHVSLYWYRQALGQGPEFLTYFNYEAQQDKSGLPNDRFSAERPEGSISTLTIQRTEQRDSAMYRCASSFGEGTGELFFGEGSRLTVL.

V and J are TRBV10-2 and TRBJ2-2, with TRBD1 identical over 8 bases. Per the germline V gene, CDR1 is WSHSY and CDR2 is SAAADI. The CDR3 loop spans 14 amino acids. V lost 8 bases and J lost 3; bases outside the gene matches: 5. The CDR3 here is CASEEDRDTGELFF. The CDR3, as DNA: TGCGCCAGCGAGGAGGACAGGGACACCGGGGAGCTGTTTTTT.

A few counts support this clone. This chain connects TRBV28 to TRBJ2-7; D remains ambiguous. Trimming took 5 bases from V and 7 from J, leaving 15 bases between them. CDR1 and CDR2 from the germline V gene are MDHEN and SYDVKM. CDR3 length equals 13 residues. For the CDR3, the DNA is TGTGCCAGCAGTGTTAAGCGACGCCTTGAGCAGTACGTC. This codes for CASSVKRRLEQYV.

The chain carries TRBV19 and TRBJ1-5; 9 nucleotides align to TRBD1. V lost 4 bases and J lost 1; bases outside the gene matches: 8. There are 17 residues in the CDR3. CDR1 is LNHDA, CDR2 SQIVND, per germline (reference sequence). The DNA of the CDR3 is TGTGCCAGTAGTAAAGGGGACAGGGTGGGGAGCAATCAGCCCCAGCATTTT. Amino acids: CASSKGDRVGSNQPQHF.

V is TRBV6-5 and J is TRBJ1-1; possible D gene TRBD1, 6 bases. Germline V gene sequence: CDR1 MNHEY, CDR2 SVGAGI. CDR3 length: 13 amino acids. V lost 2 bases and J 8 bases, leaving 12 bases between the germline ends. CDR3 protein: CASSYPSGAEAFF. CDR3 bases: TGTGCCAGCAGTTACCCATCAGGGGCGGAAGCTTTCTTT.

The CDR3 region has the DNA TGTGCCACCAGCAATAGGGGAGGTGAGCAGTTCTTC. It specifies CATSNRGGEQFF. V and J are TRBV15 and TRBJ2-1; tentatively, D is TRBD2 (6 bases). Germline-derived CDR1 and CDR2 are LNHNV and YYDKDF (reference sequence). Trimming left V 4 bases short and J 9 bases short, with 10 bases between. The CDR3 is 12 amino acids.

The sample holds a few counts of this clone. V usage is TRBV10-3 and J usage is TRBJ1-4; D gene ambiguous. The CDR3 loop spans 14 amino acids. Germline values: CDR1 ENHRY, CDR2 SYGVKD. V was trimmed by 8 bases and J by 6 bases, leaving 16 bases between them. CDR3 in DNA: TGTGCCATCTCCGAGACCAGGTCTGATGAAAAACTGTTTTTT. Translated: CAISETRSDEKLFF.